These T cell receptor beta chains were read from a single sample in a study of CD8 T cells in ankylosing spondylitis. Each CDR3 protein gets one entry after TCRdb re-called the 5' RACE reads with MiXCR. The sample carries about 240,000 distinct CDR3 sequences, around 7.8% recorded once. The sample comprised blood, either unsorted or a sorted T cell fraction (not recorded which). Receptor source: a male donor with ankylosing spondylitis or in good health (not recorded which). Each CDR3 is given with its conserved first and last residue. The order of the fields is clone size, J gene, D gene, V gene, CDR3 protein, CDR3 DNA. A D gene is named only where the DNA matches it firmly. Rows may omit the clone size; those that give it use once, few, many or a size class.

clone size: many; J gene: TRBJ1-2; D gene: -; V gene: TRBV5-1; CDR3 protein: CASSLSEPDYGYTF; CDR3 DNA: TGCGCCAGCAGCTTGTCGGAACCTGACTATGGCTACACCTTC
clone size: -; J gene: TRBJ1-1; D gene: -; V gene: TRBV6-1; CDR3 protein: CASSATGRRTEAFF; CDR3 DNA: TGTGCCAGCAGTGCAACGGGGCGCAGGACTGAAGCTTTCTTT
clone size: -; J gene: TRBJ2-3; D gene: TRBD2; V gene: TRBV11-2; CDR3 protein: CASSPVPRGIAGGRNTQYF; CDR3 DNA: TGTGCCAGCAGCCCCGTCCCGCGAGGAATAGCGGGGGGGCGAAATACGCAGTATTTT
clone size: many; J gene: TRBJ2-5; D gene: TRBD2; V gene: TRBV7-2; CDR3 protein: CASSNSGLAGVETQYF; CDR3 DNA: TGTGCCAGCAGCAACTCGGGACTAGCGGGAGTTGAGACCCAGTACTTC
clone size: -; J gene: TRBJ2-7; D gene: -; V gene: TRBV7-8; CDR3 protein: CASSPGQGAFGEQYF; CDR3 DNA: TGTGCCAGCAGCCCGGGGCAGGGTGCTTTCGGCGAGCAGTACTTC
clone size: -; J gene: TRBJ1-6; D gene: -; V gene: TRBV27; CDR3 protein: CASSLGAEYNSPLHF; CDR3 DNA: TGTGCCAGCAGTTTAGGGGCAGAATATAATTCACCCCTCCACTTT
clone size: many; J gene: TRBJ2-7; D gene: TRBD1; V gene: TRBV5-6; CDR3 protein: CASSPGTGGSYEQYF; CDR3 DNA: TGTGCCAGCAGCCCGGGGACAGGCGGATCCTACGAGCAGTACTTC
clone size: many; J gene: TRBJ1-2; D gene: -; V gene: TRBV5-1; CDR3 protein: CASSPPDIYGYTF; CDR3 DNA: TGCGCCAGCAGCCCCCCGGACATCTATGGCTACACCTTC
clone size: many; J gene: TRBJ1-1; D gene: -; V gene: TRBV11-2; CDR3 protein: CASNPDGHNTEAFF; CDR3 DNA: TGTGCCAGCAACCCGGACGGCCATAACACTGAAGCTTTCTTT
clone size: few; J gene: TRBJ1-2; D gene: -; V gene: TRBV24-1; CDR3 protein: CATSDPLYGYTF; CDR3 DNA: TGTGCCACCAGCGACCCCCTCTATGGCTACACCTTC
clone size: -; J gene: TRBJ2-3; D gene: -; V gene: TRBV13; CDR3 protein: CASSSSEGRQYF; CDR3 DNA: TGTGCCAGCAGCTCCTCTGAGGGCAGGCAGTATTTT
clone size: -; J gene: TRBJ1-2; D gene: TRBD1; V gene: TRBV20-1; CDR3 protein: CSARGAGGADYGYTF; CDR3 DNA: TGCAGTGCTAGAGGGGCAGGGGGCGCGGACTATGGCTACACCTTC
clone size: -; J gene: TRBJ2-6; D gene: TRBD1; V gene: TRBV11-1; CDR3 protein: CASSSSIEGQGYSGANVLTF; CDR3 DNA: TGTGCCAGCAGCTCTAGTATCGAGGGACAGGGGTACTCTGGGGCCAACGTCCTGACTTTC
clone size: -; J gene: TRBJ2-1; D gene: TRBD2; V gene: TRBV29-1; CDR3 protein: CSVNGAGGTLGNEQFF; CDR3 DNA: TGCAGCGTGAATGGGGCGGGGGGGACTCTTGGCAATGAGCAGTTCTTC
clone size: many; J gene: TRBJ1-1; D gene: TRBD1; V gene: TRBV20-1; CDR3 protein: CSARSPDRENTEAFF; CDR3 DNA: TGCAGTGCTAGATCGCCGGACAGGGAGAACACTGAAGCTTTCTTT
clone size: many; J gene: TRBJ2-1; D gene: TRBD1; V gene: TRBV5-1; CDR3 protein: CASSSGQGADNEQFF; CDR3 DNA: TGCGCCAGCAGCTCGGGACAGGGGGCGGACAATGAGCAGTTCTTC
clone size: many; J gene: TRBJ2-3; D gene: -; V gene: TRBV20-1; CDR3 protein: CSARDTLASVTDTQYF; CDR3 DNA: TGCAGTGCTAGGGACACCCTCGCTAGCGTGACAGATACGCAGTATTTT
clone size: many; J gene: TRBJ2-3; D gene: TRBD1; V gene: TRBV4-3; CDR3 protein: CASSYGGTGFTDTQYF; CDR3 DNA: TGCGCCAGCAGCTACGGGGGGACAGGGTTCACAGATACGCAGTATTTT
clone size: many; J gene: TRBJ2-2; D gene: -; V gene: TRBV6-1; CDR3 protein: CASSLWAGLSGELFF; CDR3 DNA: TGTGCCAGCAGTCTATGGGCGGGGTTGTCCGGGGAGCTGTTTTTT
clone size: many; J gene: TRBJ2-7; D gene: -; V gene: TRBV27; CDR3 protein: CASSLFRGESYEQYF; CDR3 DNA: TGTGCCAGCAGTTTATTCAGGGGGGAATCCTACGAGCAGTACTTC
clone size: many; J gene: TRBJ2-7; D gene: -; V gene: TRBV5-1; CDR3 protein: CASSLAGLGNEQYF; CDR3 DNA: TGCGCCAGCAGCTTGGCCGGGCTGGGTAACGAGCAGTACTTC
clone size: many; J gene: TRBJ2-5; D gene: TRBD2; V gene: TRBV7-6; CDR3 protein: CASSFILRSSGGYETQYF; CDR3 DNA: TGTGCCAGCAGCTTTATATTGCGTTCTAGCGGGGGCTATGAGACCCAGTACTTC
clone size: many; J gene: TRBJ2-7; D gene: -; V gene: TRBV11-1; CDR3 protein: CASSRRRSSYEQYF; CDR3 DNA: TGTGCCAGCAGCCGTCGACGGAGCTCCTACGAGCAGTACTTC
clone size: many; J gene: TRBJ2-1; D gene: TRBD2; V gene: TRBV11-2; CDR3 protein: CASSSGLAGGLVYNEQFF; CDR3 DNA: TGTGCCAGCAGCTCCGGACTAGCGGGAGGGCTGGTCTACAATGAGCAGTTCTTC
clone size: many; J gene: TRBJ2-2; D gene: -; V gene: TRBV5-1; CDR3 protein: CASSFANTGELFF; CDR3 DNA: TGCGCCAGCAGCTTCGCCAACACCGGGGAGCTGTTTTTT
clone size: -; J gene: TRBJ2-2; D gene: -; V gene: TRBV30; CDR3 protein: CAWSAGPGELFF; CDR3 DNA: TGTGCCTGGAGCGCGGGTCCCGGGGAGCTGTTTTTT
clone size: many; J gene: TRBJ2-7; D gene: -; V gene: TRBV18; CDR3 protein: CASSPLSEIGEQYF; CDR3 DNA: TGTGCCAGCTCACCCCTTAGCGAGATCGGCGAGCAGTACTTC
clone size: many; J gene: TRBJ2-2; D gene: -; V gene: TRBV19; CDR3 protein: CASSPSPGINTGELFF; CDR3 DNA: TGTGCCAGTAGTCCCTCCCCGGGGATAAACACCGGGGAGCTGTTTTTT
clone size: many; J gene: TRBJ1-2; D gene: -; V gene: TRBV20-1; CDR3 protein: CSASPQGMGTINGYTF; CDR3 DNA: TGCAGTGCCAGCCCCCAGGGGATGGGGACAATTAATGGCTACACCTTC
clone size: few; J gene: TRBJ2-4; D gene: TRBD2; V gene: TRBV11-2; CDR3 protein: CASSHRLAGVGLAKNIQYF; CDR3 DNA: TGTGCCAGCAGCCACAGACTAGCGGGAGTGGGCCTAGCCAAAAACATTCAGTACTTC
clone size: many; J gene: TRBJ2-6; D gene: -; V gene: TRBV6-4; CDR3 protein: CASSVDGSGANVLTF; CDR3 DNA: TGTGCCAGCAGTGTCGACGGCTCTGGGGCCAACGTCCTGACTTTC
clone size: -; J gene: TRBJ1-1; D gene: TRBD1; V gene: TRBV12-3/TRBV12-4; CDR3 protein: CASSPEGVVDRENTEAFF; CDR3 DNA: TGTGCCAGCAGTCCAGAGGGGGTTGTCGACAGGGAGAACACTGAAGCTTTCTTT
clone size: many; J gene: TRBJ1-1; D gene: TRBD1; V gene: TRBV6-1; CDR3 protein: CATNPQGLPNTEAFF; CDR3 DNA: TGTGCCACCAACCCACAGGGGTTACCGAACACTGAAGCTTTCTTT
clone size: many; J gene: TRBJ1-1; D gene: TRBD1; V gene: TRBV27; CDR3 protein: CASSTTGITEAFF; CDR3 DNA: TGTGCCAGCAGTACGACAGGGATCACTGAAGCTTTCTTT
clone size: many; J gene: TRBJ1-1; D gene: -; V gene: TRBV3-1; CDR3 protein: CASSRTDPNTEAFF; CDR3 DNA: TGTGCCAGCAGCCGGACAGACCCGAACACTGAAGCTTTCTTT
clone size: few; J gene: TRBJ1-5; D gene: -; V gene: TRBV20-1; CDR3 protein: CSARGEGGQPQHF; CDR3 DNA: TGCAGTGCTAGAGGGGAAGGTGGTCAGCCCCAGCATTTT
clone size: few; J gene: TRBJ2-3; D gene: -; V gene: TRBV11-2; CDR3 protein: CASSPEGPTDTQYF; CDR3 DNA: TGTGCCAGCAGCCCCGAGGGACCCACAGATACGCAGTATTTT
clone size: many; J gene: TRBJ1-2; D gene: -; V gene: TRBV18; CDR3 protein: CASSREGIGYTF; CDR3 DNA: TGTGCCAGCTCAAGAGAAGGTATCGGCTACACCTTC
clone size: few; J gene: TRBJ1-6; D gene: TRBD1; V gene: TRBV19; CDR3 protein: CASSPVPGQNNSPLHF; CDR3 DNA: TGTGCCAGTTCTCCTGTGCCGGGACAGAATAATTCACCCCTCCACTTT
clone size: few; J gene: TRBJ2-1; D gene: -; V gene: TRBV4-3; CDR3 protein: CASSQDARSSYNEQFF; CDR3 DNA: TGCGCCAGCAGCCAAGATGCGCGGAGCTCCTACAATGAGCAGTTCTTC
clone size: many; J gene: TRBJ1-5; D gene: -; V gene: TRBV7-2; CDR3 protein: CASSLGQDYSNQPQHF; CDR3 DNA: TGTGCCAGCAGCTTAGGGCAGGACTATAGCAATCAGCCCCAGCATTTT
clone size: many; J gene: TRBJ2-3; D gene: TRBD2; V gene: TRBV7-8; CDR3 protein: CASRDRLAGVQDTQYF; CDR3 DNA: TGTGCCAGCAGGGACCGACTAGCGGGGGTTCAAGATACGCAGTATTTT
clone size: many; J gene: TRBJ2-5; D gene: -; V gene: TRBV20-1; CDR3 protein: CSATPGQETQYF; CDR3 DNA: TGCAGTGCTACCCCAGGTCAAGAGACCCAGTACTTC
clone size: -; J gene: TRBJ2-5; D gene: -; V gene: TRBV7-3; CDR3 protein: CASSPRGLLETQYF; CDR3 DNA: TGTGCCAGCAGCCCTCGGGGGCTCTTAGAGACCCAGTACTTC
clone size: many; J gene: TRBJ2-1; D gene: TRBD2; V gene: TRBV12-3/TRBV12-4; CDR3 protein: CASMPSGSSYNEQFF; CDR3 DNA: TGTGCCAGCATGCCTAGCGGGAGTAGTTACAATGAGCAGTTCTTC
clone size: -; J gene: TRBJ2-3; D gene: -; V gene: TRBV7-2; CDR3 protein: CASSLNGNPKRTQYF; CDR3 DNA: TGTGCCAGCAGCTTAAACGGGAACCCGAAGAGGACGCAGTATTTT
clone size: -; J gene: TRBJ2-4; D gene: TRBD2; V gene: TRBV6-5; CDR3 protein: CASSYSVRGENIQYF; CDR3 DNA: TGTGCCAGCAGTTACTCGGTTCGGGGGGAAAACATTCAGTACTTC
clone size: -; J gene: TRBJ2-1; D gene: TRBD2; V gene: TRBV2; CDR3 protein: CASIERGGQGNEQFF; CDR3 DNA: TGTGCCAGCATCGAGCGGGGGGGCCAGGGGAATGAGCAGTTCTTC
clone size: many; J gene: TRBJ1-6; D gene: -; V gene: TRBV6-5; CDR3 protein: CASSYSSYSPLHF; CDR3 DNA: TGTGCCAGCAGTTACTCGAGCTATTCACCCCTCCACTTT
clone size: many; J gene: TRBJ2-1; D gene: TRBD2; V gene: TRBV5-1; CDR3 protein: CASSSGLAEGNEQFF; CDR3 DNA: TGCGCCAGCAGCTCAGGACTAGCGGAGGGTAATGAGCAGTTCTTC
clone size: many; J gene: TRBJ2-7; D gene: -; V gene: TRBV12-3/TRBV12-4; CDR3 protein: CASKGDGTYEQYF; CDR3 DNA: TGTGCCAGCAAAGGGGACGGCACCTACGAGCAGTACTTC
clone size: many; J gene: TRBJ2-7; D gene: TRBD2; V gene: TRBV12-3/TRBV12-4; CDR3 protein: CASSFREGYEQYF; CDR3 DNA: TGTGCCAGCAGTTTTCGGGAGGGCTACGAGCAGTACTTC
clone size: many; J gene: TRBJ2-3; D gene: TRBD1; V gene: TRBV5-1; CDR3 protein: CASSPWTGSTDTQYF; CDR3 DNA: TGCGCCAGCAGCCCCTGGACAGGAAGCACAGATACGCAGTATTTT
clone size: many; J gene: TRBJ2-4; D gene: -; V gene: TRBV20-1; CDR3 protein: CSVLRGSKNIQYF; CDR3 DNA: TGCAGTGTCCTGAGGGGGTCCAAAAACATTCAGTACTTC